The 30 T cell receptor beta chains below all came from one sample that was sequenced in a study of shared clonotypes between healthy human individuals. Clones were read by immunoSEQ multiplex PCR, and TCRdb kept only the in-frame ones, dropping some. The sample records some 2,000,000 clones, roughly 95% being singletons. Naive CD8 cells lacked CD45RO and underwent positive selection for CCR7, leaving out terminally differentiated effector memory CD45RA+ cells. Sequenced input: naive CD8+ T cells sorted from blood. The receptor set was obtained from a man aged 18 to 29 in good health.

The V gene is TRBV5-4, the J gene TRBJ1-2; 8 bases fit TRBD1. CDR1 and CDR2 (germline): SGHNT, YYREEE (reference sequence). This CDR3 is 13 amino acids long. With V trimmed by 2 bases and J by 8 bases, 5 bases remained unmatched. In nucleotides, the CDR3 is TGTGCCAGCAGCTTCCAGGGGGCTGCAGGCTACACCTTC. Amino acid sequence: CASSFQGAAGYTF.

This chain connects TRBV5-6 to TRBJ2-2; the D gene could be TRBD1 or TRBD2 (5 bases each). Deletions cut 0 bases from V and 7 bases from J, with 16 bases between. CDR3 size: 16 residues. Germline V CDR1 and CDR2: SGHDT, YYEEEE. CDR3 nucleotide sequence: TGTGCCAGCAGCTTGGCGCTAGAGGGGCAAGGCGGGGAGCTGTTTTTT. This gives the protein CASSLALEGQGGELFF.

The J gene is TRBJ2-1, the V gene TRBV9; 12 nucleotides line up with TRBD2. V was clipped by 4 bases and J by 5 bases; unmatched bases: 4. This CDR3 has 15 amino acids. CDR1 and CDR2 (germline): SGDLS, YYNGEE. CDR3 loop: CASSLWTSGDNEQFF. CDR3 sequence (DNA): TGTGCCAGCAGCCTATGGACTAGCGGGGACAATGAGCAGTTCTTC.

V gene TRBV7-8 combines with J gene TRBJ2-5; 8 nucleotides match TRBD1. V dropped 0 bases and J dropped 1; count of bases not matched to a gene: 10. This CDR3 region has 18 residues. Germline-derived CDR1 and CDR2 are SGHVS and FQNEAQ. As DNA, the CDR3 is TGTGCCAGCAGCTTAGCAGTCTCCGGACAGGGAGTCCAAGAGACCCAGTACTTC. Its translation is CASSLAVSGQGVQETQYF.

This rearrangement joins TRBV10-3 to TRBJ1-5, with D perhaps matching TRBD1 (5 bases). Germline V CDR1 and CDR2: ENHRY, SYGVKD. This CDR3 is 15 amino acids long. V shed 6 bases and J shed 2 bases, with 14 bases lying between them. CDR3 nucleotide sequence: TGTGCCATCAGCCTCGGGGGGGTGGGCAATCAGCCCCAGCATTTT. This encodes CAISLGGVGNQPQHF.

In its sample, this clone was seen once. The gene calls are TRBV7-9 and TRBJ1-2; no definite D call. This CDR3 contains 10 residues. V was shortened by 4 bases and J by 14 bases, with 11 bases between the two germline ends. Germline V gene sequence: CDR1 SEHNR, CDR2 FQNEAQ (reference sequence). The CDR3 bases are TGTGCCAGCAGCTCCCTCCCCGGTACCTTC. This codes for CASSSLPGTF.

As regards this clone: Within the sample, other DNA sequences also encode this same CDR3. The rearrangement uses TRBV6-5 and TRBJ2-7; 8 bases line up with TRBD1. With 2 bases clipped from V and 3 bases from J, the junction kept 3 bases outside the gene matches. This CDR3 comprises 14 residues. Per germline, CDR1 MNHEY and CDR2 SVGAGI. CDR3 protein: CASSYDTGGYEQYF. CDR3 coding DNA: TGTGCCAGCAGTTACGACACAGGGGGCTACGAGCAGTACTTC.

Here the CDR3 DNA reads TGTGCCATCAGCGGGGAGGGATCCGAAGAGACCCAGTACTTC. Its protein is CAISGEGSEETQYF. The chain links TRBV10-3 to TRBJ2-5; TRBD2 matches 7 bases. Germline V gene sequence: CDR1 ENHRY, CDR2 SYGVKD. The V and J ends lost 6 bases and 3 bases, in that order; junction bases with no gene match: 7. The CDR3 length is 14 residues.

The genes are TRBV6-1 and TRBJ2-2; D unresolved. V gave up 6 bases and J gave up 6 bases, with 14 bases separating them. Germline V gene sequence: CDR1 MNHNS, CDR2 SASEGT. The CDR3 sequence is 14 residues long. This CDR3 is CASRRKGEAGELFF. The CDR3 DNA follows: TGTGCCAGCAGGAGGAAGGGTGAGGCCGGGGAGCTGTTTTTT.

The chain has TRBV9 and TRBJ1-4; D is perhaps TRBD1 (6 bases). Trimming shortened V by 3 bases and J by 1 base, and 10 bases separated the two germline ends. CDR1 is SGDLS, CDR2 YYNGEE, per germline. This CDR3 is built from 15 residues. CDR3 in amino acids: CASSGQVGTNEKLFF. CDR3 sequence (DNA): TGTGCCAGCAGCGGACAGGTCGGAACTAATGAAAAACTGTTTTTT.

The CDR3 loop reads CASGGTALNTGELFF. CDR3 bases: TGTGCCAGCGGCGGGACAGCTTTGAACACCGGGGAGCTGTTTTTT. The chain links TRBV6-1 to TRBJ2-2, with D perhaps matching TRBD1 (7 bases). Germline V gene data show CDR1 as MNHNS and CDR2 as SASEGT. The germline V and J ends were trimmed by 8 bases and 1 base, with 14 bases remaining between them. The CDR3 spans 15 residues.

In DNA form, the CDR3 reads TGCGCCAGCAGTGAAGACTCCATCAATGCCCCTCAGTACTTC. Encoded protein: CASSEDSINAPQYF. The rearrangement links TRBV10-2 to TRBJ2-4, with D unresolved. V was clipped by 3 bases and J by 12 bases, with 18 bases between them. Germline CDR1 and CDR2: WSHSY and SAAADI. The CDR3 runs to 14 residues.

The V and J genes are TRBV7-6 and TRBJ1-2; D unclear. V was cut by 4 bases and J by 2 bases, with 20 bases left in between. Per germline, CDR1 SGHVS and CDR2 FNYEAQ. This CDR3 has 17 amino acids. The CDR3 loop is CASSSTLPGRENYGYTF. Here the CDR3 DNA reads TGTGCCAGCAGCTCTACCCTCCCAGGAAGGGAGAACTATGGCTACACCTTC.

This chain connects TRBV6-5 to TRBJ2-7, with D perhaps TRBD2 (5 bases). Germline values: CDR1 MNHEY, CDR2 SVGAGI. Trimming removed 5 bases at V and 1 base at J, with 12 bases between. The CDR3 runs 14 residues. CDR3 loop: CASSTSRESYEQYF. CDR3 coding DNA: TGTGCCAGCAGTACCTCGAGGGAATCCTACGAGCAGTACTTC.

The chain couples TRBV4-3 to TRBJ1-2; the D is unclear. Deletions cut 0 bases from V and 1 base from J, with 21 bases between. Per the germline V gene, CDR1 is LGHNA and CDR2 is YSLEER. CDR3 size: 19 residues. The CDR3 region has the DNA TGCGCCAGCAGCCAAGAGGCCTTGATAGCCTCGGAGATTAACTATGGCTACACCTTC. As protein: CASSQEALIASEINYGYTF.

This chain links TRBV5-1 with TRBJ2-5; 8 nucleotides line up with TRBD2. The J segment lost 0 bases and the V segment lost 2 bases, leaving 9 bases of the junction unmatched. CDR1 is SGHRS, CDR2 YFSETQ, per germline. CDR3 length: 17 residues. The CDR3 loop reads CASSFLPTSEYQETQYF. The CDR3 nucleotides read TGCGCCAGCAGCTTCCTACCGACTAGCGAGTACCAAGAGACCCAGTACTTC.

V gene TRBV5-6 combines with J gene TRBJ2-3; D possibly matches TRBD1 or TRBD2 (6 bases each). This CDR3 contains 16 residues. Germline V gene data show CDR1 as SGHDT and CDR2 as YYEEEE. The ends were cut back, 4 bases at V and 1 base at J, with 16 bases in the middle. CDR3 loop: CASSPEGGGGTDTQYF. For the CDR3, the DNA is TGTGCCAGCAGCCCCGAGGGGGGCGGAGGCACAGATACGCAGTATTTT.

This chain connects TRBV27 to TRBJ2-1; TRBD2 matches 15 bases. Germline V gene lookup returns CDR1 MNHEY and CDR2 SMNVEV (reference sequence). The CDR3 covers 15 residues. V trimming: 5 bases; J trimming: 9 bases; junction bases outside the gene matches: 5. CDR3 sequence reads: CASSRTSGRAIEQFF. The CDR3 DNA follows: TGTGCCAGCAGTCGGACTAGCGGGAGGGCCATTGAGCAGTTCTTC.

Here the CDR3 reads CASSAWGSNTGELFF. The CDR3 DNA reads as TGTGCCAGCAGCGCCTGGGGGTCGAACACCGGGGAGCTGTTTTTT. V gene TRBV5-4 combines with J gene TRBJ2-2, with D perhaps matching TRBD1 or TRBD2 (5 bases each). The germline V and J ends were trimmed by 4 bases and 0 bases, with 10 bases remaining between them. This CDR3 has 15 amino acids. Germline loops: CDR1 SGHNT, CDR2 YYREEE (reference sequence).

The chain carries TRBV20-1 and TRBJ2-7, with D uncertain. Trimming took 3 bases from V and 5 from J, leaving 5 bases between them. Germline CDR1 is DFQATT and CDR2 is SNEGSKA (reference sequence). There are 10 residues in the CDR3. CDR3 bases: TGCAGTGCTAGTGTTCACGAGCAGTACTTC. Its protein is CSASVHEQYF.

This chain joins TRBV19 and TRBJ2-7; possibly TRBD1 for D (6 bases). The CDR3 loop spans 11 amino acids. The V end lost 5 bases, the J end lost 7 bases, and 9 bases lay between the germline ends. Germline-derived CDR1 and CDR2 are LNHDA and SQIVND (reference sequence). CDR3 sequence: CASSLGAEQYF. The CDR3 DNA sequence: TGTGCCAGTAGTCTGGGGGCTGAGCAGTACTTC.

This chain uses TRBV30 with TRBJ2-5; 11 bases are a match to TRBD2. V was clipped by 4 bases and J by 4 bases; unmatched bases: 5. CDR1 is GTSNPN and CDR2 is SVGIG in the germline V gene (reference sequence). The CDR3 has 14 residues. The CDR3 sequence is CAWNLAGGGETQYF. The DNA of the CDR3 is TGTGCCTGGAATCTAGCGGGAGGTGGAGAGACCCAGTACTTC.

Regarding this clone: Its ends do not fully match the called genes, so a read error is possible. V usage is TRBV7-9 and J usage is TRBJ2-1, with 10 bases that match TRBD2. Germline V gene sequence: CDR1 SEHNR, CDR2 FQNEAQ (reference sequence). The CDR3 totals 15 residues. The CDR3 DNA sequence: TGTGCCAGCAGCCTAGCGGGAGAGTCCTACAATGAGCAGTTCTTC. It codes for CASSLAGESYNEQFF.

The chain employs TRBV5-6 and TRBJ2-7; either TRBD1 or TRBD2 may supply D (5 bases each). Trimming pared 4 bases from V and 2 bases from J, leaving 13 bases between. The germline V gene has CDR1 SGHDT and CDR2 YYEEEE. The CDR3 has 14 amino acids. The CDR3 nucleotides read TGTGCCAGCAGCGCCGGGACGGACCCCTACGAGCAGTACTTC. Protein product: CASSAGTDPYEQYF. The whole variable domain, remainder taken from reference TRBV5-6 and TRBJ2-7, is DAGVTQSPTHLIKTRGQQVTLRCSPKSGHDTVSWYQQALGQGPQFIFQYYEEEERQRGNFPDRFSGHQFPNYSSELNVNALLLGDSALYLCASSAGTDPYEQYFGPGTRLTVT.

The chain combines TRBV4-3 with TRBJ2-3; the D gene is possibly TRBD1 (5 bases). Germline V gene lookup returns CDR1 LGHNA and CDR2 YSLEER. V was pared by 0 bases and J by 4 bases, with 8 bases between. The CDR3 has 14 residues. CDR3 loop: CASSQDLGADTQYF. DNA for the CDR3: TGCGCCAGCAGCCAAGATTTAGGGGCAGATACGCAGTATTTT.

The genes are TRBV7-3 and TRBJ2-3; D perhaps matches TRBD1 (6 bases). V shed 3 bases and J shed 0 bases, with 7 bases lying between them. The CDR3 runs to 14 residues. From germline, CDR1 is SGHTA and CDR2 FQGTGA. The CDR3 nucleotides read TGTGCCAGCAGCTTGCAGGGGAGCACAGATACGCAGTATTTT. Translating it yields CASSLQGSTDTQYF. The full variable domain, completed using reference TRBV7-3 and TRBJ2-3, is GAGVSQTPSNKVTEKGKYVELRCDPISGHTALYWYRQSLGQGPEFLIYFQGTGAADDSGLPNDRFFAVRPEGSVSTLKIQRTERGDSAVYLCASSLQGSTDTQYFGPGTRLTVL.

As for this clone: The same CDR3 can be traced to other DNA sequences in this sample. The chain has TRBV7-2 and TRBJ2-1; D is possibly TRBD2 (6 bases). The CDR3 extends over 14 amino acids. The V end was cut by 1 base, the J end by 3 bases, with 7 bases between. CDR1 is SGHTA and CDR2 is FQGNSA in the germline V gene. The CDR3 bases are TGTGCCAGCAGCTTAGAGGGAGGCTACAATGAGCAGTTCTTC. Translation gives CASSLEGGYNEQFF.

The chain links TRBV11-2 to TRBJ1-2; tentative D call: TRBD1 (6 bases). The germline V gene encodes CDR1 SGHAT and CDR2 FQNNGV. Trimming removed 2 bases at V and 8 bases at J, with 18 bases between. CDR3 length: 15 amino acids. The chain's CDR3 is CASSLTQGHGWGYTF. CDR3 nucleotide sequence: TGTGCCAGCAGCTTAACTCAGGGACATGGATGGGGCTACACCTTC.

The chain carries TRBV10-2 and TRBJ2-5, with D unresolved. Trimming took 3 bases from V and 3 from J, leaving 17 bases between them. This CDR3 has 16 residues. Germline lookup yields CDR1 WSHSY and CDR2 SAAADI. This CDR3 reads CASSETLSPLKETQYF. The CDR3 DNA sequence: TGCGCCAGCAGTGAAACCCTTTCCCCCCTCAAAGAGACCCAGTACTTC.

This chain uses TRBV7-9 with TRBJ1-2; D remains ambiguous. Between the trimmed V and J ends, which lost 5 bases and 3 bases, there was a span of 16 bases. Germline CDR1 is SEHNR and CDR2 is FQNEAQ (reference sequence). This CDR3 spans 15 amino acids. The CDR3 region has the DNA TGTGCCAGCAGCCTCTCGGAAAGTATTTACTATGGCTACACCTTC. This encodes CASSLSESIYYGYTF.